This TCR beta chain was identified in a study of post-analysis software for immune sequencing data. Overall study context: Recorded disease courses covered relapsing-remitting, secondary progressive and progressive-relapsing multiple sclerosis. Some patients had no subtype annotation.

In its sample, this clonotype was seen many times. Antigen: not known. This CDR3 comprises 15 residues. Trimming took 6 bases from V and 2 from J; bases not matched to a gene: 10. Germline CDR1 is DFQATT and CDR2 is SNEGSKA (reference sequence). Unique molecular identifiers were built into the TCR beta cDNA libraries. Each CDR3 protein gets one entry after TCRdb re-called the PCR reads with MiXCR. The table lists about 160,000 distinct CDR3 sequences, about 34% of them singletons. Study-wide results and caveats: Comparison of patients with controls showed roughly five TRBV segments more frequent in patients, TRBV5-6, TRBV5-1 and TRBV20-1 among them.

The sequence came from a girl between 10 and 17 years old with multiple sclerosis. Here the sequenced sample was blood, taken after autologous hematopoietic stem cell transplantation. The chain has TRBV20-1 and TRBJ2-4; 7 nucleotides line up with TRBD1. The CDR3 region has the DNA TGCAGTGCCAGCCGACAGGGATCCACCAAAAACATTCAGTACTTC. Residues: CSASRQGSTKNIQYF.